This T cell receptor beta chain is drawn from a study of T cell repertoires in cytomegalovirus infection. Study in general: Evidence of both CMV infection and a matching HLA type came from public TCR beta signatures. The study's findings and limits: What dominated the ex vivo response were HLA-C-restricted CMV-specific TCR beta clonotypes.

Notes on this clonotype: Its antigen is currently unknown.

V dropped 2 bases and J dropped 7 bases, with 18 bases sitting between them. The CDR3 length is 16 residues. TCRdb passed the reads through MiXCR, listing each CDR3 protein once. The sample records roughly 230,000 distinct CDR3 sequences, about 17% being singletons. Sequenced input: CD8+ T cells from PBMCs. The J gene is TRBJ1-5, the V gene TRBV12-3 or TRBV12-4; D is perhaps TRBD1 (5 bases). The sequence was obtained from a human donor in good health (CMV status not recorded). Some clones in this sample may be carry-over from other donors' samples. CDR3 sequence: CASSLMDIRRGQPQHF. The DNA of the CDR3 is TGTGCCAGCAGTTTAATGGACATCCGGCGGGGCCAGCCCCAGCATTTT.